This TCR beta chain came from a study of T cells in Graves' hyperthyroidism and ophthalmopathy. The sample holds many counts of this clonotype. Amplification of TCR beta CDR3 regions used RNA as the template. HTBI primers drove first-round RT-PCR of the TCR CDR3. TCRdb re-called the multiplex PCR reads with MiXCR, one entry per CDR3 protein. Of under 800,000 distinct CDR3 sequences in the sample, approximately 14% were seen once. The CDR3 sequence is 15 residues long. Germline CDR1 reads MDHEN; CDR2 reads SYDVKM. Trimming removed 2 bases at V and 2 bases at J, with 12 bases between. Patients having uncontrolled infection, another autoimmune disease, pregnancy or lactation were not included. Thyroid ultrasound and orbital computed tomography, with clinical symptoms and serum thyroxine and TRAb, informed diagnoses.

The clonotype was recovered from a woman under 30 with Graves' hyperthyroidism. The specimen was blood. This sequence joins TRBV28 and TRBJ1-1, with D hard to call. CDR3 nucleotide sequence: TGTGCCAGCAGTTTACCCCGTATAGCTAACACTGAAGCTTTCTTT. Protein: CASSLPRIANTEAFF.